The subject of this entry is one TCR beta chain. Its antigen is unidentified. The entry originates in a study of cytomegalovirus exposure and HLA in healthy donors. The wider study: There were approximately 85 million unique TCRs (from HLA-typed donors) in an early data release.

With 60 Vbeta and 13 Jbeta primers, the PCR was carried out. Repertoires were generated with immunoSEQ multiplex PCR, while TCRdb's copy carries only in-frame clones and drops some. The data contain 99,000 or so clones, over 70% of them singletons. Per germline, CDR1 MDHEN and CDR2 SYDVKM. This CDR3 is built from 13 residues. V was shortened by 6 bases and J by 6 bases, with 15 bases between the two germline ends. Findings and caveats of the study: Cytomegalovirus association was assigned to about 150 TCR beta chains. Compared with the approximately 680-donor mean, an Asian-associated ancestry cluster reportedly had fewer N-insertions, according to a later analysis.

The sequencing sample was made of PBMCs. The V and J genes are TRBV28 and TRBJ2-7; possible D gene TRBD2, 5 bases. This TCR was recovered from a male donor in good health and CMV-seronegative. The CDR3 spells CASRSPVAGEQYF. The CDR3 DNA is TGTGCCAGCAGATCCCCGGTGGCGGGCGAGCAGTACTTC. The full variable domain, in which reference TRBV28 and TRBJ2-7 provide the parts outside the CDR3, is DVKVTQSSRYLVKRTGEKVFLECVQDMDHENMFWYRQDPGLGLRLIYFSYDVKMKEKGDIPEGYSVSREKKERFSLILESASTNQTSMYLCASRSPVAGEQYFGPGTRLTVT.